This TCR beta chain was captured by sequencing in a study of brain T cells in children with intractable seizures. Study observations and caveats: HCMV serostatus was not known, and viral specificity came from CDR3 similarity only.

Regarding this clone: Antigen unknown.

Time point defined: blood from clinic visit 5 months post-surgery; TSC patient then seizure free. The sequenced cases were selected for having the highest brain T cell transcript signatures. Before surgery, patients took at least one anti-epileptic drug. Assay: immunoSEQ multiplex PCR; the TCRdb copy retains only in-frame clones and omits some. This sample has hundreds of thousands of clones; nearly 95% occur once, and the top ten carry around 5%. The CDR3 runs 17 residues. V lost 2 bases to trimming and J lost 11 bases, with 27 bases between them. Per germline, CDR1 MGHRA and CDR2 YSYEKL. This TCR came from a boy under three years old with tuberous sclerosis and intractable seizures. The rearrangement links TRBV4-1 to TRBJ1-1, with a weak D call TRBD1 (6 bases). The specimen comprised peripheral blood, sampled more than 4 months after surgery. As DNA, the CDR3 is TGCGCCAGCAGCCAACTAAACGCGGCAGGGGCTACGGGTGGGGCTTTCTTT. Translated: CASSQLNAAGATGGAFF.